This TCR beta chain was profiled in a study of shared clonotypes between healthy human individuals. Whole-study context: Donor composition was a couple of women and a few men, aged 18 to 49. Study-level findings and limits: Generally, naive subsets (rather than memory subsets) showed larger estimated richness.

In regard to this clone: The antigen remains undetermined.

Sequenced by immunoSEQ multiplex PCR; TCRdb stores in-frame clones only, minus some. The sample lists 2 million to 2.5 million clones, around 95% occurring once. V dropped 5 bases and J dropped 0; count of bases not matched to a gene: 5. Germline CDR1 is MDHEN and CDR2 is SYDVKM. This CDR3 comprises 15 residues. The source material was naive CD4+ T cells sorted from blood. Regarding subset: CD45RA+ positively selected. The TCR was taken from a man aged 18 to 30 in good health. The rearrangement uses TRBV28 and TRBJ2-7, with 9 bases lining up with TRBD1. The CDR3 nucleotides are TGTGCCAGCAGTCCCGGGGACAGGGCCTCCTACGAGCAGTACTTC. Protein product: CASSPGDRASYEQYF. Filled out from reference TRBV28 and TRBJ2-7, the complete variable domain reads DVKVTQSSRYLVKRTGEKVFLECVQDMDHENMFWYRQDPGLGLRLIYFSYDVKMKEKGDIPEGYSVSREKKERFSLILESASTNQTSMYLCASSPGDRASYEQYFGPGTRLTVT.